What follows are 25 T cell receptor beta chains derived from one specimen sequenced in a study of blood T cell repertoires in COVID-19. Repertoires were generated with immunoSEQ multiplex PCR, while TCRdb's copy carries only in-frame clones and drops some. The data show around 170,000 clones, with about 83% seen just once and approximately 1.4% held by the top ten. The material sequenced was peripheral blood. The receptor set was obtained from a human donor in a cohort sampled during active COVID-19.

V usage is TRBV7-2 and J usage is TRBJ2-7; TRBD2 is a possible D gene (5 bases). The CDR3 runs 14 residues. Trimming stripped 4 bases from V and 0 bases from J, with 10 bases between. Germline V gene lookup returns CDR1 SGHTA and CDR2 FQGNSA. The CDR3 DNA reads as TGTGCCAGCAGCTCCCGACGGGACTCCTACGAGCAGTACTTC. This encodes CASSSRRDSYEQYF. Variable domain in full (rest from reference TRBV7-2 and TRBJ2-7): GAGVSQSPSNKVTEKGKDVELRCDPISGHTALYWYRQSLGQGLEFLIYFQGNSAPDKSGLPSDRFSAERTGGSVSTLTIQRTQQEDSAVYLCASSSRRDSYEQYFGPGTRLTVT.

V is TRBV28 and J is TRBJ1-2; 7 bases agree with TRBD1. This CDR3 comprises 14 residues. Germline V lookup: CDR1 MDHEN, CDR2 SYDVKM. Trimming at V came to 8 bases and at J to 6 bases, leaving 12 bases not matched to a gene. The CDR3 DNA follows: TGTGCCAGCCTAAGACAGGGCGCTGTAGATGGCTACACCTTC. Translation gives CASLRQGAVDGYTF.

The CDR3 nucleotides are TGTGCTAGTGGTTTAAAACCTGGCGGGACCCAGTACTTC. Protein: CASGLKPGGTQYF. The rearrangement joins TRBV12-5 to TRBJ2-5; D gene unclear. This CDR3 comprises 13 residues. The V and J ends lost 3 bases and 7 bases respectively, with 12 bases between them. Germline V lookup: CDR1 LGHNT, CDR2 FRNRAP.

This chain links TRBV10-3 with TRBJ2-5, with TRBD2 identical over 9 bases. Losses at the gene ends were 6 bases for V and 2 bases for J; bases not matched to a gene: 1. This CDR3 region has 13 residues. The germline CDR1 and CDR2 sequences are ENHRY and SYGVKD. For the CDR3, the DNA is TGTGCCATCAGGGCGGGGGGGCAAGAGACCCAGTACTTC. This encodes CAIRAGGQETQYF.

The chain combines TRBV3-1 (or the pseudogene TRBV3-2) with TRBJ1-1; 9 positions match TRBD1. This CDR3 spans 16 amino acids. Germline-derived CDR1 and CDR2 are LGHDT and YNNKEL (reference sequence). J lost 1 base, V lost 2 bases, and 5 bases had no gene match. The CDR3 is CASSQPRTGENTEAFF. DNA for the CDR3: TGTGCCAGCAGCCAACCTAGGACAGGGGAGAACACTGAAGCTTTCTTT.

This chain connects TRBV4-3 to TRBJ2-7; D may be TRBD1 (5 bases). Germline V gives CDR1 LGHNA, CDR2 YSLEER. V lost 0 bases, J lost 1 base, and 7 bases lay in between. This CDR3 is 14 amino acids long. CDR3 sequence (DNA): TGCGCCAGCAGCCAAGATGGGGCTTCCTACGAGCAGTACTTC. This encodes CASSQDGASYEQYF.

This clone showed up just a few times. J is TRBJ1-5 and V is TRBV19, with D maybe TRBD1 (6 bases). Between the trimmed V and J ends, which lost 3 bases and 3 bases, there was a span of 9 bases. CDR3 length: 14 amino acids. Germline V gives CDR1 LNHDA, CDR2 SQIVND (reference sequence). The CDR3 protein is CASSIWDINQPQHF. In DNA form, the CDR3 reads TGTGCCAGTAGTATCTGGGACATCAATCAGCCCCAGCATTTT.

This sequence joins TRBV12-3 or TRBV12-4 and TRBJ1-2, with a possible D match to TRBD1 (5 bases). The CDR3 sequence is 13 residues long. V was pared by 2 bases and J by 8 bases, with 12 bases between. The DNA for the CDR3 is TGTGCCAGCAGTTTAAGCGGGGCTGCCGGCTACACCTTC. This translates into CASSLSGAAGYTF.

The chain recombines TRBV4-3 with TRBJ2-2, with 12 positions matching TRBD2. Germline-derived CDR1 and CDR2 are LGHNA and YSLEER. CDR3 size: 18 residues. Trimming removed 4 bases from V and 2 bases from J; junction bases left unmatched: 8. This chain's CDR3 is CASSLETSGGANTGELFF. The CDR3, as DNA: TGCGCCAGCAGCCTAGAGACTAGCGGGGGTGCCAACACCGGGGAGCTGTTTTTT.

The chain uses TRBV28 and TRBJ1-4, with a tentative D call TRBD1 (5 bases). The germline CDR1 and CDR2 sequences are MDHEN and SYDVKM. The V end was cut by 6 bases, the J end by 2 bases, with 10 bases between. The CDR3 has 14 amino acids. CDR3 region: CASRQGGTNEKLFF. In DNA, the CDR3 is TGTGCCAGCAGGCAGGGAGGTACTAATGAAAAACTGTTTTTT.

This chain connects TRBV6-1 to TRBJ1-2; D gene ambiguous. V lost 2 bases to trimming and J lost 4 bases, with 8 bases between them. Germline V gene sequence: CDR1 MNHNS, CDR2 SASEGT. The CDR3 totals 13 residues. In DNA form, the CDR3 reads TGTGCCAGCAGTGAAACTTTCTCCTATGGCTACACCTTC. Its translation is CASSETFSYGYTF.

This chain connects TRBV5-5 to TRBJ2-7; 11 positions match TRBD2. The V gene end was trimmed by 4 bases and the J gene end by 0 bases; junction bases not matched to a gene: 6. The germline V gene has CDR1 SGHKS and CDR2 YYEKEE (reference sequence). The CDR3 runs 16 residues. This CDR3 is CASSITGTSGSYEQYF. CDR3 DNA sequence: TGTGCCAGCAGCATAACCGGGACTAGCGGCTCCTACGAGCAGTACTTC.

The V call is TRBV11-2, the J call TRBJ1-2, with D uncertain. There are 13 residues in the CDR3. The germline V and J ends were trimmed by 5 bases and 7 bases, with 14 bases remaining between them. Germline V lookup: CDR1 SGHAT, CDR2 FQNNGV. CDR3 residues: CASSHGEDSGYTF. The CDR3 DNA sequence: TGTGCCAGCAGCCATGGGGAGGATTCTGGCTACACCTTC.

This sequence joins TRBV4-2 and TRBJ1-4; D is ambiguous. This CDR3 has 15 amino acids. The germline V gene encodes CDR1 LGHNA and CDR2 YNFKEQ. V lost 1 base, J lost 5 bases, and 11 bases lay in between. This CDR3 is CASSQGGTGNEKLFF. CDR3 nucleotides: TGTGCCAGCAGCCAAGGGGGAACGGGGAATGAAAAACTGTTTTTT.

The chain couples TRBV2 to TRBJ2-7; 7 bases are a match to TRBD1. Germline CDR1 SNHLY, CDR2 FYNNEI. The junction had 6 bases not matched to a gene; V was cut back by 4 bases and J by 3 bases. This CDR3 has 14 residues. The CDR3 region has the DNA TGTGCCAGCAGTGGGGCAGGGGGTTACTACGAGCAGTACTTC. As protein: CASSGAGGYYEQYF.

The chain recombines TRBV18 with TRBJ1-1; no reliable D call. V lost 6 bases to trimming and J lost 10 bases, with 12 bases between them. This CDR3 region has 11 residues. Germline V lookup: CDR1 KGHSH, CDR2 LQKENI. CDR3 bases: TGTGCCAGCTCTCGCAGCGCGGGAGCTTTCTTT. Amino acids: CASSRSAGAFF. The entire variable domain, with the rest obtained from reference TRBV18 and TRBJ1-1, is as follows: NAGVMQNPRHLVRRRGQEARLRCSPMKGHSHVYWYRQLPEEGLKFMVYLQKENIIDESGMPKERFSAEFPKEGPSILRIQQVVRGDSAAYFCASSRSAGAFFGQGTRLTVV.

The chain carries TRBV6-2 or TRBV6-3 and TRBJ2-3; 13 nucleotides line up with TRBD2. This CDR3 has 18 residues. The V segment lost 2 bases and the J segment 4 bases; nucleotides outside the gene matches: 9. Germline V CDR1 and CDR2: MNHEY, SVGEGT. The CDR3 region has the DNA TGTGCCAGCAGTTACCCTACATGGACTAGCGGGAGCGCAGATACGCAGTATTTT. Translation: CASSYPTWTSGSADTQYF.

The V call is TRBV6-1, the J call TRBJ2-5; D is perhaps TRBD1 (5 bases). From germline, CDR1 is MNHNS and CDR2 SASEGT. V lost 0 bases and J 5 bases, leaving 10 bases between the germline ends. The CDR3 consists of 14 residues. Here the CDR3 DNA reads TGTGCCAGCAGTGAAGCCGGCAGGGCGGAGACCCAGTACTTC. This encodes CASSEAGRAETQYF.

The chain links TRBV20-1 to TRBJ1-1, with D possibly being TRBD1 (5 bases). V lost 2 bases and J 7 bases, leaving 8 bases between the germline ends. The V gene's germline CDR1 is DFQATT and CDR2 SNEGSKA (reference sequence). The CDR3 covers 11 residues. The DNA of the CDR3 is TGCAGTGCTAGACCGGGGGTTGAAGCTTTCTTT. This sequence encodes CSARPGVEAFF.

The rearrangement joins TRBV25-1 to TRBJ2-5; D is unresolved. This CDR3 is built from 16 residues. Trimming took off 4 bases at V and 2 bases at J, with 17 bases between the two ends. The germline V gene has CDR1 MGHDK and CDR2 SYGVNS. CDR3 sequence reads: CASSVVPNVLQETQYF. CDR3 DNA sequence: TGTGCCAGCAGTGTAGTCCCCAACGTACTACAAGAGACCCAGTACTTC. The complete variable domain, with remaining parts taken from reference TRBV25-1 and TRBJ2-5, reads EADIYQTPRYLVIGTGKKITLECSQTMGHDKMYWYQQDPGMELHLIHYSYGVNSTEKGDLSSESTVSRIRTEHFPLTLESARPSHTSQYLCASSVVPNVLQETQYFGPGTRLLVL.

J is TRBJ1-6 and V is TRBV6-5, with 8 nucleotides matching TRBD1. V trimming: 7 bases; J trimming: 7 bases; junction bases outside the gene matches: 9. This CDR3 contains 15 residues. Germline loops: CDR1 MNHEY, CDR2 SVGAGI. The CDR3 reads CASKTTGVANSPLHF. CDR3 nucleotide sequence: TGTGCCAGCAAGACGACAGGGGTAGCGAATTCACCCCTCCACTTT.

The chain uses TRBV19 and TRBJ2-3; 7 bases match TRBD1. The J segment lost 5 bases and the V segment lost 2 bases, leaving 4 bases of the junction unmatched. CDR1 is LNHDA, CDR2 SQIVND, per germline (reference sequence). The CDR3 spans 14 residues. The DNA for the CDR3 is TGTGCCAGTAGTATAAGACAGGGCGGAGATACGCAGTATTTT. Its protein product is CASSIRQGGDTQYF.

The chain has TRBV27 and TRBJ1-2; tentatively, D is TRBD1 (5 bases). The CDR3 is made up of 13 amino acids. V gave up 4 bases and J gave up 4 bases, with 10 bases separating them. The germline CDR1 and CDR2 sequences are MNHEY and SMNVEV (reference sequence). The CDR3 sequence: CASSWTSSYGYTF. The DNA of the CDR3 is TGTGCCAGCAGTTGGACATCCAGCTATGGCTACACCTTC.

The rearrangement joins TRBV6-2 or TRBV6-3 to TRBJ2-7; 9 bases agree with TRBD2. The V and J ends lost 2 bases and 2 bases, in that order; junction bases with no gene match: 7. Germline values: CDR1 MNHEY, CDR2 SVGEGT. The CDR3 extends over 16 amino acids. CDR3 sequence (DNA): TGTGCCAGCAGTTACGGCGGGGGGGCCAGGGCCTACGAGCAGTACTTC. It is translated as CASSYGGGARAYEQYF.

This clone turned up a few times. The chain combines TRBV9 with TRBJ1-2; the match to TRBD1 covers 8 bases. Germline CDR1 is SGDLS and CDR2 is YYNGEE. V was pared by 4 bases and J by 4 bases, with 9 bases of the junction left unmatched. The CDR3 length is 15 residues. The CDR3 region has the DNA TGTGCCAGCAGCCGAGACAGGGGAGGCGGCTATGGCTACACCTTC. It yields the protein CASSRDRGGGYGYTF.